This T cell receptor beta chain was documented in a study of breast tumors, draining lymph nodes, adjacent tissues. Findings of the study overall: Compared with basal-like, luminal-like tumors shared significantly more repertoire with nontumor tissue. Tumors had less TCR diversity than lymph nodes, more than nontumor tissue.

The germline CDR1 and CDR2 sequences are KGHSH and LQKENI. The V end lost 0 bases, the J end lost 7 bases, and 24 bases lay between the germline ends. The CDR3 has 18 amino acids. Turning to this clonotype: Its cognate antigen is unknown.

TCRdb recomputed calls from the multiplex PCR reads with MiXCR, one row per CDR3 protein. The table lists some 100,000 distinct CDR3 sequences, 21% of them singletons, with over 1% in the top ten. Axillary draining lymph nodes of breast cancer patients supplied the node samples. Sequenced: axillary lymph node tissue. The clonotype comes from a female donor with breast cancer. Some clones in this sample may be carry-over from other donors' samples. This chain joins TRBV18 and TRBJ2-5; the D gene is possibly TRBD2 (6 bases). The CDR3 DNA reads TGTGCCAGCTCACCACCAAATGGGAAGACCACCTGGGGAGGGACCCAGTACTTC. Protein: CASSPPNGKTTWGGTQYF.